The 30 T cell receptor beta chains given below trace back to one sample, sequenced in a study of blood T cell repertoires in COVID-19. TCRdb's copy holds only in-frame clones and misses some; the assay was immunoSEQ multiplex PCR. This table holds approximately 210,000 clones, roughly 90% found once. The sequenced sample consisted of PBMCs or T cells enriched from blood (not recorded which). All receptors come from a woman aged 18-29 years who had recovered from COVID-19.

The chain carries TRBV30 and TRBJ2-1, with D possibly matching TRBD2 (6 bases). The CDR3 consists of 15 residues. Germline V CDR1 and CDR2: GTSNPN, SVGIG (reference sequence). V was cut by 4 bases and J by 0 bases, with 13 bases left in between. CDR3 DNA: TGTGCCTGGACCTCCGGGGGTAGCTCCTACAATGAGCAGTTCTTC. Protein sequence: CAWTSGGSSYNEQFF.

The chain is built from TRBV30 and TRBJ1-6; tentative D call: TRBD1 (6 bases). This CDR3 has 15 residues. Trimming removed 4 bases at V and 6 bases at J, with 16 bases between. Germline CDR1 and CDR2: GTSNPN and SVGIG (reference sequence). This CDR3 is CAWTVKGGGNSPLHF. In nucleotides, the CDR3 is TGTGCCTGGACCGTTAAGGGAGGGGGTAATTCACCCCTCCACTTT.

The V call is TRBV27, the J call TRBJ1-1; no reliable D call. The germline CDR1 and CDR2 sequences are MNHEY and SMNVEV (reference sequence). This CDR3 spans 13 amino acids. V was trimmed by 5 bases and J by 7 bases, leaving 14 bases between them. As DNA, the CDR3 is TGTGCCAGCAGTCCCCATACGGTCGGTGAAGCTTTCTTT. This translates into CASSPHTVGEAFF.

The V and J genes are TRBV28 and TRBJ1-3, with 9 positions matching TRBD1. This CDR3 contains 20 residues. Germline V gene sequence: CDR1 MDHEN, CDR2 SYDVKM. With V trimmed by 0 bases and J by 0 bases, 12 bases remained unmatched. CDR3 sequence: CASSLWFDLGQGHSGNTIYF. The CDR3 bases are TGTGCCAGCAGTTTATGGTTTGACCTCGGACAGGGGCACTCTGGAAACACCATATATTTT.

V usage is TRBV3-1 (or the pseudogene TRBV3-2) and J usage is TRBJ1-5; D uncertain. CDR3 size: 14 residues. Trimming stripped 2 bases from V and 3 bases from J, with 8 bases between. From germline, CDR1 is LGHDT and CDR2 YNNKEL (reference sequence). CDR3 in amino acids: CASSQWGDNQPQHF. CDR3 nucleotides: TGTGCCAGCAGCCAATGGGGAGACAATCAGCCCCAGCATTTT.

CDR3 protein: CASSPTGSRNTIYF. For the CDR3, the DNA is TGTGCCAGCAGCCCGACAGGGTCGAGAAACACCATATATTTT. The chain has TRBV14 and TRBJ1-3; 7 bases fit TRBD1. Per the germline V gene, CDR1 is SGHDN and CDR2 is FVKESK. This CDR3 has 14 residues. V lost 4 bases, J lost 5 bases, and 5 bases stayed unmatched.

V is TRBV6-4 and J is TRBJ2-2; D is perhaps TRBD1 (8 bases). The CDR3 covers 19 residues. Germline V gives CDR1 MRHNA, CDR2 SNTAGT. The V end was cut by 6 bases, the J end by 3 bases, with 26 bases between. The CDR3 sequence is CASSGDYHGRGLDTGELFF. Written as DNA, the CDR3 is TGTGCCAGCAGCGGGGACTATCATGGCAGGGGGCTTGACACCGGGGAGCTGTTTTTT.

The chain couples TRBV28 to TRBJ1-1; 7 bases align to TRBD1. Germline V lookup: CDR1 MDHEN, CDR2 SYDVKM. Germline trimming cut 5 bases from V and 1 base from J; bases unmatched to any gene: 7. The length of the CDR3 is 15 residues. The CDR3 DNA reads TGTGCCAGCAGTCCAAGCCGGACAGGGAACACTGAAGCTTTCTTT. Protein: CASSPSRTGNTEAFF.

This clone was counted a single time. This chain joins TRBV28 and TRBJ1-2; D may be TRBD1 (6 bases). Germline assignment: CDR1 MDHEN and CDR2 SYDVKM. This CDR3 spans 12 amino acids. V gave up 9 bases and J gave up 0 bases, with 8 bases separating them. The CDR3, as DNA: TGTGCCAGTGGACAGCCTAACTATGGCTACACCTTC. This gives the protein CASGQPNYGYTF.

The sample holds a few counts of this clone. The chain employs TRBV9 and TRBJ2-7; the D gene is possibly TRBD1 (6 bases). Trimming removed 0 bases from V and 5 bases from J, with 12 bases in between. The CDR3 extends over 14 amino acids. Germline V CDR1 and CDR2: SGDLS, YYNGEE. CDR3 sequence: CASSVVAGAHEQYF. CDR3 coding DNA: TGTGCCAGCAGCGTAGTAGCAGGGGCGCACGAGCAGTACTTC. Drawing the rest from reference TRBV9 and TRBJ2-7, the complete variable domain is DSGVTQTPKHLITATGQRVTLRCSPRSGDLSVYWYQQSLDQGLQFLIQYYNGEERAKGNILERFSAQQFPDLHSELNLSSLELGDSALYFCASSVVAGAHEQYFGPGTRLTVT.

This clone was observed once. Here the CDR3 DNA reads TGTGCCAGCAGCTTAGATCAGAAAGAGACCCAGTACTTC. Its translation: CASSLDQKETQYF. This chain uses TRBV11-3 with TRBJ2-5; no firm D call. The CDR3 spans 13 residues. V lost 0 bases and J lost 3, with 5 bases in between. CDR1 and CDR2 from the germline V gene are SGHNT and YENEEA. The variable domain in full, completed from reference TRBV11-3 and TRBJ2-5, reads EAGVVQSPRYKIIEKKQPVAFWCNPISGHNTLYWYLQNLGQGPELLIRYENEEAVDDSQLPKDRFSAERLKGVDSTLKIQPAELGDSAVYLCASSLDQKETQYFGPGTRLLVL.

The chain is built from TRBV12-5 and TRBJ1-2; D unresolved. The CDR3 length is 15 residues. The V gene lost 1 base and the J gene lost 1 base, with 10 bases spanning the gap. Germline CDR1 and CDR2: LGHNT and FRNRAP. CDR3 sequence reads: CASGLGRGDNYGYTF. The CDR3 DNA follows: TGTGCTAGTGGTTTGGGACGGGGAGATAACTATGGCTACACCTTC.

V is TRBV2 and J is TRBJ2-3; a possible D gene is TRBD1 (5 bases). The V end was cut by 4 bases, the J end by 0 bases, with 8 bases between. Germline assignment: CDR1 SNHLY and CDR2 FYNNEI. This CDR3 spans 14 amino acids. The CDR3 region is CASSGAGSTDTQYF. DNA for the CDR3: TGTGCCAGCAGTGGGGCAGGGAGCACAGATACGCAGTATTTT.

This chain uses TRBV5-1 with TRBJ1-1; 7 bases match TRBD1. V trimming: 4 bases; J trimming: 0 bases; junction bases outside the gene matches: 12. Germline V gene lookup returns CDR1 SGHRS and CDR2 YFSETQ. The CDR3 runs 17 residues. Written as DNA, the CDR3 is TGCGCCAGCAGCCCGGGACAGAGAGTGGGGATGAACACTGAAGCTTTCTTT. Protein: CASSPGQRVGMNTEAFF.

The gene calls are TRBV9 and TRBJ1-1; 12 nucleotides align to TRBD1. The CDR3 is 18 residues long. CDR1 and CDR2 from the germline V gene are SGDLS and YYNGEE. The V gene end was trimmed by 4 bases and the J gene end by 2 bases; junction bases not matched to a gene: 12. DNA of the CDR3: TGTGCCAGCAGCACCCGGGACAGGGGGCTGGTGCTCAACACTGAAGCTTTCTTT. The encoded protein is CASSTRDRGLVLNTEAFF.

In nucleotides, the CDR3 is TGTGCCAGCAGCACTACTGGTCTAAACACCATATATTTT. This codes for CASSTTGLNTIYF. The chain is built from TRBV3-1 (or the pseudogene TRBV3-2) and TRBJ1-3; no firm D call. V was trimmed by 5 bases and J by 6 bases, leaving 11 bases between them. Germline V gene lookup returns CDR1 LGHDT and CDR2 YNNKEL (reference sequence). The CDR3 length is 13 residues.

The chain joins TRBV27 to TRBJ1-1; D is perhaps TRBD1 (5 bases). CDR1 MNHEY and CDR2 SMNVEV come from the germline V gene (reference sequence). The CDR3 covers 14 residues. V lost 3 bases to trimming and J lost 3 bases, with 11 bases between them. This CDR3 reads CASSFRRADTEAFF. In DNA form, the CDR3 reads TGTGCCAGCAGTTTCCGCAGGGCTGACACTGAAGCTTTCTTT.

The rearrangement joins TRBV5-4 to TRBJ1-5, with 8 bases fitting TRBD1. The V segment lost 0 bases and the J segment 9 bases; nucleotides outside the gene matches: 8. CDR3 length: 15 amino acids. CDR1 is SGHNT, CDR2 YYREEE, per germline (reference sequence). The CDR3 region has the DNA TGTGCCAGCAGCTTGGGGGGACAGGCCGTAGCGCCCCAGCATTTT. It is translated as CASSLGGQAVAPQHF.

The gene calls are TRBV7-9 and TRBJ1-6; D not certain. This CDR3 is 14 amino acids long. Trimming shortened V by 2 bases and J by 4 bases, and 6 bases separated the two germline ends. From germline, CDR1 is SEHNR and CDR2 FQNEAQ (reference sequence). The CDR3 coding sequence is TGTGCCAGCAGCTTAACAGCTTATAATTCACCCCTCCACTTT. This codes for CASSLTAYNSPLHF. The entire variable domain, with the rest obtained from reference TRBV7-9 and TRBJ1-6, is as follows: DTGVSQNPRHKITKRGQNVTFRCDPISEHNRLYWYRQTLGQGPEFLTYFQNEAQLEKSRLLSDRFSAERPKGSFSTLEIQRTEQGDSAMYLCASSLTAYNSPLHFGNGTRLTVT.

This clone appeared once. The chain uses TRBV11-2 and TRBJ2-1; TRBD2 agrees at 12 bases. V shed 3 bases and J 2 bases; nucleotides not matched to a gene: 8. Germline assignment: CDR1 SGHAT and CDR2 FQNNGV. The CDR3 covers 18 residues. The CDR3 is CASSFGLAGGVTYNEQFF. CDR3 nucleotide sequence: TGTGCCAGCAGCTTCGGTCTAGCGGGGGGGGTAACCTACAATGAGCAGTTCTTC.

V usage is TRBV5-1 and J usage is TRBJ2-1; TRBD2 matches 9 bases. The CDR3 is made up of 15 amino acids. Unmatched junction bases numbered 5, after V lost 2 bases and J lost 5 bases. Germline CDR1 is SGHRS and CDR2 is YFSETQ. CDR3 loop: CASSLSGGTNNEQFF. The DNA of the CDR3 is TGCGCCAGCAGCTTAAGCGGGGGGACCAACAATGAGCAGTTCTTC.

This clone is a singleton in its sample. The chain couples TRBV4-2 to TRBJ2-1; D might be TRBD1 (6 bases). V gave up 4 bases and J gave up 8 bases, with 12 bases separating them. This CDR3 region has 13 residues. CDR1 and CDR2 from the germline V gene are LGHNA and YNFKEQ. CDR3 region: CASSRAGEDEQFF. The DNA of the CDR3 is TGTGCCAGCAGCCGAGCAGGGGAAGATGAGCAGTTCTTC.

This clone was seen more than once but under ten times. This chain connects TRBV5-6 to TRBJ1-5; D not resolved. V dropped 0 bases and J dropped 0 bases, with 7 bases sitting between them. The CDR3 is made up of 15 amino acids. CDR1 and CDR2 (germline): SGHDT, YYEEEE. The CDR3: CASSLGQYSNQPQHF. As DNA, the CDR3 is TGTGCCAGCAGCTTGGGACAATATAGCAATCAGCCCCAGCATTTT.

This chain links TRBV18 with TRBJ2-5; 10 bases are shared with TRBD1. V trimming: 3 bases; J trimming: 6 bases; junction bases outside the gene matches: 7. CDR1 and CDR2 (germline): KGHSH, LQKENI. The length of the CDR3 is 15 residues. For the CDR3, the DNA is TGTGCCAGCTCACCGTCCGGGACAGGGGTTCAGACCCAGTACTTC. Residues: CASSPSGTGVQTQYF.

This chain uses TRBV19 with TRBJ1-3; maybe TRBD1 (6 bases). The germline V and J ends were trimmed by 4 bases and 2 bases, with 18 bases remaining between them. This CDR3 comprises 17 residues. Germline lookup yields CDR1 LNHDA and CDR2 SQIVND (reference sequence). The CDR3 nucleotides read TGTGCCAGTAGTAAGTCGACCAGGGGAAGCGCTGGAAACACCATATATTTT. Amino acids: CASSKSTRGSAGNTIYF.

The chain recombines TRBV29-1 with TRBJ2-3; 11 nucleotides line up with TRBD2. The CDR3 is made up of 15 amino acids. Germline V CDR1 and CDR2: SQVTM, ANQGSEA. Trimming at V came to 8 bases and at J to 0 bases, leaving 7 bases not matched to a gene. The CDR3 loop reads CSYSGGARSTDTQYF. The CDR3 nucleotides are TGCAGCTATAGCGGGGGGGCGAGGAGCACAGATACGCAGTATTTT.

This rearrangement joins TRBV29-1 to TRBJ2-5; weak D call: TRBD1 (7 bases). Trimming removed 6 bases from V and 4 bases from J, with 18 bases in between. The CDR3 runs to 14 residues. Germline CDR1 is SQVTM and CDR2 is ANQGSEA. CDR3 coding DNA: TGCAGCGTGATGGGAGGAGGGGGCGCAGAGACCCAGTACTTC. Amino acid sequence: CSVMGGGGAETQYF.

V usage is TRBV19 and J usage is TRBJ2-2; D gene ambiguous. The CDR3 length is 15 residues. CDR1 is LNHDA and CDR2 is SQIVND in the germline V gene (reference sequence). V was pared by 8 bases and J by 4 bases, with 17 bases between. CDR3 DNA: TGTGCCAGTTCAGGAACTCCCGCAGGCACCGGGGAGCTGTTTTTT. Its protein is CASSGTPAGTGELFF.

This clone was counted between two and nine times. The rearrangement joins TRBV6-1 to TRBJ2-3, with TRBD2 matching over 11 bases. V gave up 0 bases and J gave up 2 bases; unmatched junction bases: 1. The CDR3 runs 16 residues. CDR1 and CDR2 (germline): MNHNS, SASEGT. The CDR3 sequence: CASSEASGGATDTQYF. The DNA of the CDR3 is TGTGCCAGCAGTGAAGCTAGCGGGGGGGCCACAGATACGCAGTATTTT.

V and J are TRBV10-3 and TRBJ2-7, with TRBD2 matching over 7 bases. The CDR3 extends over 16 amino acids. Germline V lookup: CDR1 ENHRY, CDR2 SYGVKD. V lost 5 bases, J lost 3 bases, and 13 bases stayed unmatched. The CDR3 DNA reads as TGTGCCATCAGTCCTGAGTCTAGCGGACATATCTACGAGCAGTACTTC. This gives the protein CAISPESSGHIYEQYF.